This T cell receptor beta chain was profiled in a study of response to subunit inactivated influenza vaccine. Whole-study results and caveats: New T cells are recruited in small numbers by each seasonal influenza vaccination, according to the authors' suggestion.

A single record per CDR3 protein comes from TCRdb applying MiXCR to the RT-PCR reads. The top ten hold 2.5% to 3.5% of the sample, which has roughly 500,000 distinct CDR3 sequences, around a quarter seen once. The ends lost 2 bases at V and 3 bases at J; junction bases unmatched: 3. This CDR3 contains 14 residues. Germline values: CDR1 MNHEY, CDR2 SVGAGI. About this clonotype: As yet, its antigen is unknown.

The sample was also linked to a second study, of T cells expressing NK-cell markers. That report adds: The authors generated TCR beta cDNA through 5'RACE template switching with UMIs. A handful of donors carried dominant NKG2C+ clonotypes that made up roughly 1.0-8% of their CD8+ T cells. Among four donors, these clonotypes also ranked first in the CD3+CD56-NKG2C+ fraction. Unclear, still, was the HCMV specificity of the expanded NKG2C+ T cell clones.

The genes are TRBV6-5 and TRBJ2-5; TRBD2 aligns across 7 bases. The TCR originated in a man aged 45-60 years who received an inactivated influenza vaccine. The material was CD4+ T cells sorted from PBMCs, obtained 12 days after vaccination. The CDR3 DNA is TGTGCCAGCAGTTACAGGCTAGCGGAAGAGACCCAGTACTTC. Translating gives CASSYRLAEETQYF.